This entry lists 27 T cell receptor beta chains sequenced from one sample in a study of blood T cell repertoires in COVID-19. Produced via immunoSEQ multiplex PCR; TCRdb's table is partial and in-frame only. The sample includes about 310,000 clones, 90% seen only once; the top ten take around 4.4%. The sequenced sample consisted of PBMCs or T cells enriched from blood (not recorded which). The receptors were gathered from a woman under 30 with acute COVID-19.

The rearrangement links TRBV10-3 to TRBJ2-1; TRBD2 aligns across 9 bases. Germline V gene sequence: CDR1 ENHRY, CDR2 SYGVKD. The CDR3 contains 13 residues. After removal of 8 bases from V and 6 bases from J, the junction contained 5 bases not matched to a gene. CDR3 sequence: CAIGREGGNEQFF. The CDR3 nucleotides are TGTGCCATCGGGCGGGAGGGGGGCAATGAGCAGTTCTTC.

With respect to this clone: The junction differs from germline at one of its ends, possibly a read error. The genes are TRBV10-3 and TRBJ2-5; 10 bases are a match to TRBD2. Per the germline V gene, CDR1 is ENHRY and CDR2 is SYGVKD. The CDR3 runs to 14 residues. CDR3 DNA: TGTGCCATCAGTGAGTCGGGACTAGCGTCGCATTCGCACTTC. This sequence encodes CAISESGLASHSHF.

This chain links TRBV19 with TRBJ2-1; 11 bases fit TRBD2. Germline CDR1 LNHDA, CDR2 SQIVND (reference sequence). The CDR3 is made up of 17 amino acids. Trimming removed 3 bases from V and 1 base from J; junction bases left unmatched: 5. The DNA for the CDR3 is TGTGCCAGTAGTATTTTAGCGGGAGGGAGATCCTACAATGAGCAGTTCTTC. This sequence encodes CASSILAGGRSYNEQFF.

The V call is TRBV28, the J call TRBJ1-1; D is uncertain. The ends were cut back, 7 bases at V and 0 bases at J, with 9 bases in the middle. Germline V gene lookup returns CDR1 MDHEN and CDR2 SYDVKM. The length of the CDR3 is 13 residues. The CDR3 sequence is CASTPGMNTEAFF. The CDR3 DNA is TGTGCCAGCACCCCGGGGATGAACACTGAAGCTTTCTTT.

The chain is built from TRBV24-1 and TRBJ2-1, with no clear D. Germline V gene data show CDR1 as KGHDR and CDR2 as SFDVKD. The CDR3 is 15 residues long. Trimming shortened V by 3 bases and J by 0 bases, and 8 bases separated the two germline ends. As DNA, the CDR3 is TGTGCCACCAGTGATACGTCCAGCTCCTACAATGAGCAGTTCTTC. Translation gives CATSDTSSSYNEQFF.

This clone was found once. The genes are TRBV28 and TRBJ1-2; D unclear. V was pared by 6 bases and J by 8 bases, with 13 bases between. The germline V gene encodes CDR1 MDHEN and CDR2 SYDVKM. The CDR3 is 12 amino acids. For the CDR3, the DNA is TGTGCCAGCAGCCTCGGGTACGACGGCTACACCTTC. Protein: CASSLGYDGYTF.

The rearrangement uses TRBV29-1 and TRBJ1-2; weak D call: TRBD1 (5 bases). Trimming cost V 6 bases and J 3 bases, with 17 bases left between them. Germline-derived CDR1 and CDR2 are SQVTM and ANQGSEA. CDR3 length: 14 residues. CDR3 coding DNA: TGCAGCGTCGCGGCGCAGGGACTTGACTATGGCTACACCTTC. Translating gives CSVAAQGLDYGYTF.

For the CDR3, the DNA is TGTGCCAGCAGCCAATCGGGGGTCAATCAGCCCCAGCATTTT. It is translated as CASSQSGVNQPQHF. This rearrangement joins TRBV7-9 to TRBJ1-5, with D possibly being TRBD1 (5 bases). Germline V gene data show CDR1 as SEHNR and CDR2 as FQNEAQ (reference sequence). This CDR3 has 14 residues. Trimming pared 5 bases from V and 3 bases from J, leaving 11 bases between.

The chain recombines TRBV7-9 with TRBJ2-7, with a possible D match to TRBD2 (6 bases). The germline V gene encodes CDR1 SEHNR and CDR2 FQNEAQ (reference sequence). The V end was cut by 3 bases, the J end by 3 bases, with 12 bases between. The CDR3 extends over 14 amino acids. For the CDR3, the DNA is TGTGCCAGCAGCTTGGGAGGCTACCTCTACGAGCAGTACTTC. Protein product: CASSLGGYLYEQYF. The full variable domain, rest sourced from reference TRBV7-9 and TRBJ2-7, is DTGVSQNPRHKITKRGQNVTFRCDPISEHNRLYWYRQTLGQGPEFLTYFQNEAQLEKSRLLSDRFSAERPKGSFSTLEIQRTEQGDSAMYLCASSLGGYLYEQYFGPGTRLTVT.

The chain recombines TRBV27 with TRBJ1-1; 8 bases align to TRBD1. The CDR3 loop spans 15 amino acids. Germline V gene lookup returns CDR1 MNHEY and CDR2 SMNVEV (reference sequence). Germline trimming cut 2 bases from V and 4 bases from J; bases unmatched to any gene: 6. In DNA, the CDR3 is TGTGCCAGCAGTTTACCAGGCAGGGGGCTCACTGAAGCTTTCTTT. Translated, it gives CASSLPGRGLTEAFF.

The J gene is TRBJ2-7, the V gene TRBV3-1 (or the pseudogene TRBV3-2); the D gene is possibly TRBD2 (5 bases). V was cut by 6 bases and J by 3 bases, with 15 bases left in between. Germline V gene data show CDR1 as LGHDT and CDR2 as YNNKEL (reference sequence). The CDR3 is 14 residues long. CDR3 sequence reads: CASSPGTGYYEQYF. CDR3 coding DNA: TGTGCCAGCAGTCCCGGTACGGGATACTACGAGCAGTACTTC.

The genes are TRBV19 and TRBJ1-4; 8 bases are shared with TRBD1. Germline CDR1 LNHDA, CDR2 SQIVND (reference sequence). Trimming cost V 3 bases and J 0 bases; bases outside gene matches: 3. This CDR3 contains 16 residues. In DNA form, the CDR3 reads TGTGCCAGTAGTATTCAGGGGGCGCCAACTAATGAAAAACTGTTTTTT. Its protein is CASSIQGAPTNEKLFF.

In regard to this clone: The identical CDR3 is also encoded by other nucleotide sequences in the sample. The rearrangement links TRBV28 to TRBJ1-5, with a tentative D call TRBD1 (5 bases). CDR3 length: 13 amino acids. V was cut by 6 bases and J by 4 bases, with 10 bases left in between. CDR1 is MDHEN and CDR2 is SYDVKM in the germline V gene. The CDR3 here is CASSLPGNQPQHF. The DNA for the CDR3 is TGTGCCAGCAGCCTCCCAGGGAATCAGCCCCAGCATTTT. The whole variable domain, filled in from reference TRBV28 and TRBJ1-5, reads DVKVTQSSRYLVKRTGEKVFLECVQDMDHENMFWYRQDPGLGLRLIYFSYDVKMKEKGDIPEGYSVSREKKERFSLILESASTNQTSMYLCASSLPGNQPQHFGDGTRLSIL.

Regarding this clone: Other DNA sequences within the sample encode an identical CDR3. The chain uses TRBV12-3 or TRBV12-4 and TRBJ1-5; 8 bases agree with TRBD1. This CDR3 is 12 amino acids long. Trimming cost V 7 bases and J 4 bases; bases outside gene matches: 0. CDR3 sequence: CASNRGNQPQHF. CDR3 coding DNA: TGTGCCAGCAACAGGGGGAATCAGCCCCAGCATTTT.

The V and J genes are TRBV6-5 and TRBJ2-3, with 11 bases lining up with TRBD2. J gave up 1 base and V 2 bases, and 2 bases lay outside the gene matches. The CDR3 length is 16 residues. CDR1 and CDR2 (germline): MNHEY, SVGAGI. The CDR3 here is CASSYEGLAGTDTQYF. For the CDR3, the DNA is TGTGCCAGCAGTTACGAGGGACTAGCGGGCACAGATACGCAGTATTTT.

The chain employs TRBV19 and TRBJ2-1, with D possibly being TRBD2 (5 bases). Germline V lookup: CDR1 LNHDA, CDR2 SQIVND (reference sequence). CDR3 length: 16 residues. Trimming stripped 5 bases from V and 2 bases from J, with 16 bases between. In DNA form, the CDR3 reads TGTGCCAGTAGTGAGGAGGTATTGGGCCCCTACAATGAGCAGTTCTTC. Its protein product is CASSEEVLGPYNEQFF.

In regard to this clone: At one boundary the junction diverges from the germline segment, which might be a read error. V and J are TRBV7-3 and TRBJ2-2; unclear D gene. There are 14 residues in the CDR3. Germline V gene sequence: CDR1 SGHTA, CDR2 FQGTGA. CDR3 sequence (DNA): TGTGCCAACAGCTTATATTACGGTCCCGGGGAGCTGTTTTTT. Translated: CANSLYYGPGELFF.

The J gene is TRBJ1-4, the V gene TRBV29-1; D possibly corresponds to TRBD1 (6 bases). Trimming removed 4 bases from V and 5 bases from J, with 11 bases in between. CDR1 is SQVTM, CDR2 ANQGSEA, per germline. The CDR3 runs to 13 residues. CDR3 DNA sequence: TGCAGCGTTGTGGGACACTCGAATGAAAAACTGTTTTTT. It codes for CSVVGHSNEKLFF.

This chain connects TRBV7-9 to TRBJ1-2; D is unclear. CDR1 SEHNR and CDR2 FQNEAQ come from the germline V gene (reference sequence). This CDR3 is built from 12 residues. V lost 2 bases, J lost 7 bases, and 8 bases lay in between. As DNA, the CDR3 is TGTGCCAGCAGCTTACAAGCTAGTGGCTACACCTTC. This translates into CASSLQASGYTF.

In DNA, the CDR3 is TGTGCCAGTAGTATAGTAGGGGCCTGGAACACTGAAGCTTTCTTT. Its protein is CASSIVGAWNTEAFF. V usage is TRBV19 and J usage is TRBJ1-1, with D possibly TRBD1 on 5 matching bases. Germline CDR1 reads LNHDA; CDR2 reads SQIVND (reference sequence). This CDR3 has 15 amino acids. V was trimmed by 1 base and J by 1 base, leaving 10 bases between them.

V and J are TRBV19 and TRBJ1-2; 8 bases fit TRBD1. The CDR3 has 15 residues. J was trimmed by 6 bases and V by 3 bases; bases with no gene match: 9. Germline CDR1 LNHDA, CDR2 SQIVND (reference sequence). DNA of the CDR3: TGTGCCAGTAGTATCGCCCGGACAGGGCCCGATGGCTACACCTTC. This encodes CASSIARTGPDGYTF.

The chain links TRBV5-1 to TRBJ1-2; D is perhaps TRBD1 (6 bases). The CDR3 is 14 residues long. V lost 1 base and J 5 bases, leaving 12 bases between the germline ends. Germline CDR1 is SGHRS and CDR2 is YFSETQ. CDR3 coding DNA: TGCGCCAGCAGCTTGAGCCAGGGGCGTTATGGCTACACCTTC. This gives the protein CASSLSQGRYGYTF.

J is TRBJ2-2 and V is TRBV24-1, with unresolved D. Trimming took off 1 base at V and 0 bases at J, with 2 bases between the two ends. Germline assignment: CDR1 KGHDR and CDR2 SFDVKD. The CDR3 covers 14 residues. CDR3 sequence reads: CATSDFANTGELFF. CDR3 DNA sequence: TGTGCCACCAGTGATTTCGCGAACACCGGGGAGCTGTTTTTT.

This clone was recorded only once. V usage is TRBV19 and J usage is TRBJ2-3; D is perhaps TRBD1 (5 bases). V was clipped by 2 bases and J by 4 bases, with 13 bases between them. This CDR3 region has 15 residues. The germline V gene has CDR1 LNHDA and CDR2 SQIVND (reference sequence). DNA of the CDR3: TGTGCCAGTAGTATAACTCACCAGGGATCAGATACGCAGTATTTT. This sequence encodes CASSITHQGSDTQYF.

This chain uses TRBV3-1 (or the pseudogene TRBV3-2) with TRBJ1-5; 7 bases line up with TRBD1. The CDR3 consists of 19 residues. Germline V CDR1 and CDR2: LGHDT, YNNKEL (reference sequence). The J segment lost 0 bases and the V segment lost 3 bases, leaving 14 bases of the junction unmatched. The CDR3 bases are TGTGCCAGCAGCCACGGGAAACTTCGGGACAGATATAGCAATCAGCCCCAGCATTTT. This codes for CASSHGKLRDRYSNQPQHF.

This clone was counted between two and nine times. CDR3 protein: CASSPTRDRGRGANGYTF. DNA of the CDR3: TGTGCCAGCAGCCCTACCCGGGACAGGGGGCGCGGGGCTAATGGCTACACCTTC. The gene calls are TRBV7-2 and TRBJ1-2; TRBD1 agrees at 12 bases. V lost 5 bases, J lost 6 bases, and 16 bases stayed unmatched. The germline V gene has CDR1 SGHTA and CDR2 FQGNSA. The CDR3 spans 18 residues.

The rearrangement uses TRBV7-2 and TRBJ2-5; 7 bases match TRBD2. The CDR3 sequence is 16 residues long. With 1 base clipped from V and 2 bases from J, the junction kept 7 bases outside the gene matches. Germline V lookup: CDR1 SGHTA, CDR2 FQGNSA. The CDR3 sequence: CASSLVSLAAQETQYF. CDR3 coding DNA: TGTGCCAGCAGCTTAGTAAGTCTAGCGGCGCAAGAGACCCAGTACTTC.